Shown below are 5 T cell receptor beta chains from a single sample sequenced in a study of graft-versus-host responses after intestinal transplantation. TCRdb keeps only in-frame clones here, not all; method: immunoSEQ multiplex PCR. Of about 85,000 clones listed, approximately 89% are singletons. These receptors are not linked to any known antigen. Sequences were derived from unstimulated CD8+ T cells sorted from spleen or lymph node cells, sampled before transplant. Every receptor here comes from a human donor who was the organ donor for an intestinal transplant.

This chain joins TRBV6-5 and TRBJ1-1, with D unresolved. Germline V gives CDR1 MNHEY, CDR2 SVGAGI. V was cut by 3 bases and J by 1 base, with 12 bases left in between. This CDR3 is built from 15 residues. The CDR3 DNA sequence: TGTGCCAGCAGTTATAGGACTTCCTCGAACACTGAAGCTTTCTTT. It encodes CASSYRTSSNTEAFF.

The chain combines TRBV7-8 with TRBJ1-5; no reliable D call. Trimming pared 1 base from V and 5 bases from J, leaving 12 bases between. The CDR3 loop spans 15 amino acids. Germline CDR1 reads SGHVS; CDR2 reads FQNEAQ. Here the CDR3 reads CASSLGPTGDQPQHF. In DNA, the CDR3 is TGTGCCAGCAGCTTAGGACCGACCGGGGATCAGCCCCAGCATTTT.

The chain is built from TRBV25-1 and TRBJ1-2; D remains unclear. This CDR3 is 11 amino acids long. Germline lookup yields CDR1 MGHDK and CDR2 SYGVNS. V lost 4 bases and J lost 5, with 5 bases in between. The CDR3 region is CASSAAYGYTF. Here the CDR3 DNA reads TGTGCCAGCAGTGCGGCTTATGGCTACACCTTC.

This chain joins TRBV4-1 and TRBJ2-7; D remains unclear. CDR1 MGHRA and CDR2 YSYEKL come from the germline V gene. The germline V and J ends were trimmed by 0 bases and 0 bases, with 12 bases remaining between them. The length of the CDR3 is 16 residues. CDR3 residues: CASSQDFGYPSYEQYF. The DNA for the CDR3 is TGCGCCAGCAGCCAAGATTTCGGCTACCCCTCCTACGAGCAGTACTTC.

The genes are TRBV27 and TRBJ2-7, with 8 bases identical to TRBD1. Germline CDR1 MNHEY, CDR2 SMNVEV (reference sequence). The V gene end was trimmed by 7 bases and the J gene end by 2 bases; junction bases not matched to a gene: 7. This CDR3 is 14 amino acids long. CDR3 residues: CASKQTGGPYEQYF. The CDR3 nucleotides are TGTGCCAGCAAACAAACAGGGGGTCCCTACGAGCAGTACTTC.